A selection of T cell receptor beta chains follows, all from one sample in a study of OX40 agonist ivuxolimab in advanced cancers. Libraries were prepared by immunoSEQ multiplex PCR; TCRdb keeps only in-frame clonotypes and omits some of them. The table lists 60,000 or so clones, 80% to 90% of them singletons. Sequencing was performed on CD4+ or CD8+ T cells sorted from blood, taken in a trial of the OX40 agonist ivuxolimab. These receptors were collected from an adult with an advanced solid tumor such as melanoma, head and neck, liver or kidney cancer. Both conserved end residues are part of each CDR3. The D gene is left open where the match is weak. The size of a clone is reported for some rows only, either as once, few or many, or as a class for expanded clones.

j_gene: TRBJ2-3; v_gene: TRBV7-9; abundance: -; d_gene: TRBD2; CDR3nt: TGTGCCAGCAGCTTAGGGACTAGCGGGGGGGCATCTGGCACAGATACGCAGTATTTT; CDR3aa: CASSLGTSGGASGTDTQYF
j_gene: TRBJ2-3; v_gene: TRBV5-5; abundance: -; d_gene: TRBD2; CDR3nt: TGTGCCAGCAGCGGCCGGACTAGCGGCACAGATACGCAGTATTTT; CDR3aa: CASSGRTSGTDTQYF
j_gene: TRBJ1-5; v_gene: TRBV19; abundance: -; d_gene: -; CDR3nt: TGTGCCAGTAGACGCGGGACGGCTAGCAATCAGCCCCAGCATTTT; CDR3aa: CASRRGTASNQPQHF
j_gene: TRBJ2-5; v_gene: TRBV6-5; abundance: -; d_gene: -; CDR3nt: TGTGCCAGCAGCCGAGGGGAGACCCAGTACTTC; CDR3aa: CASSRGETQYF
j_gene: TRBJ2-2; v_gene: TRBV7-9; abundance: -; d_gene: -; CDR3nt: TGTGCCAGCAGCTTAGATAGGGCGAACACCGGGGAGCTGTTTTTT; CDR3aa: CASSLDRANTGELFF
j_gene: TRBJ2-1; v_gene: TRBV4-1; abundance: -; d_gene: TRBD2; CDR3nt: TGCGCCAGCAGCCATCACGGACTAGCCCTCAATGAGCAGTTCTTC; CDR3aa: CASSHHGLALNEQFF
j_gene: TRBJ1-6; v_gene: TRBV5-6; abundance: -; d_gene: -; CDR3nt: TGTGCCAGCAGCTGGGGCTTAGAAGGAGATAATTCACCCCTCCACTTT; CDR3aa: CASSWGLEGDNSPLHF
j_gene: TRBJ1-2; v_gene: TRBV6-6; abundance: -; d_gene: -; CDR3nt: TGTGCCAGTTTCCGGGCACTGGACGGCTATGGCTACACCTTC; CDR3aa: CASFRALDGYGYTF
j_gene: TRBJ1-4; v_gene: TRBV5-1; abundance: -; d_gene: -; CDR3nt: TGCGCCAGCAGCTTGGGGGGCGGCTCAACTAATGAAAAACTGTTTTTT; CDR3aa: CASSLGGGSTNEKLFF
j_gene: TRBJ2-1; v_gene: TRBV27; abundance: -; d_gene: TRBD2; CDR3nt: TGTGCCAGCAGTTTATTGGAGGGAGGGTCGCACCATGAGCAGTTCTTC; CDR3aa: CASSLLEGGSHHEQFF
j_gene: TRBJ1-2; v_gene: TRBV7-9; abundance: -; d_gene: TRBD1; CDR3nt: TGTGCCAGCAGCCCGGTGGGACAGGGGGCGCGGGGCTACACCTTC; CDR3aa: CASSPVGQGARGYTF
j_gene: TRBJ2-5; v_gene: TRBV7-9; abundance: -; d_gene: TRBD1; CDR3nt: TGTGCCAGCAGCCCCGGACAGGGGAGAGAGACCCAGTACTTC; CDR3aa: CASSPGQGRETQYF
j_gene: TRBJ2-5; v_gene: TRBV2; abundance: -; d_gene: -; CDR3nt: TGTGCCAGCAGTGAAGAGCTTCCCCAGTACTTC; CDR3aa: CASSEELPQYF
j_gene: TRBJ2-5; v_gene: TRBV5-1; abundance: -; d_gene: -; CDR3nt: TGCGCCAGCAGCGGTGTATCCCAAGAGACCCAGTACTTC; CDR3aa: CASSGVSQETQYF
j_gene: TRBJ2-5; v_gene: TRBV25-1; abundance: -; d_gene: -; CDR3nt: TGTGCCAGCAGTGAATTTAGGGGGTGGATAGAGACCCAGTACTTC; CDR3aa: CASSEFRGWIETQYF
j_gene: TRBJ2-7; v_gene: TRBV10-1; abundance: -; d_gene: -; CDR3nt: TGCGCCAGCAGTGAAGGAGACATCGGGCAGTACTTC; CDR3aa: CASSEGDIGQYF
j_gene: TRBJ1-1; v_gene: TRBV10-3; abundance: -; d_gene: TRBD1; CDR3nt: TGTGCCATCCAGGGGGGAGGGTCTAACACTGAAGCTTTCTTT; CDR3aa: CAIQGGGSNTEAFF
j_gene: TRBJ1-3; v_gene: TRBV6-6; abundance: -; d_gene: -; CDR3nt: TGTGCCAGCAGTTTTGACGGCAGCTCTGGAAACACCATATATTTT; CDR3aa: CASSFDGSSGNTIYF
j_gene: TRBJ1-5; v_gene: TRBV19; abundance: -; d_gene: -; CDR3nt: TGTGCCAGTAGTCTGGGACACAGCGCGAACAATCAGCCCCAGCATTTT; CDR3aa: CASSLGHSANNQPQHF
j_gene: TRBJ1-1; v_gene: TRBV19; abundance: few; d_gene: -; CDR3nt: TGTGCCAGTAGTCCCGGCACCCTGAACACTGAAGCTTTCTTT; CDR3aa: CASSPGTLNTEAFF
j_gene: TRBJ1-6; v_gene: TRBV19; abundance: -; d_gene: -; CDR3nt: TGTGCCAGTAGTAGCAGGGTTCAGGGGAATTCACCCCTCCACTTT; CDR3aa: CASSSRVQGNSPLHF
j_gene: TRBJ1-2; v_gene: TRBV6-8; abundance: -; d_gene: -; CDR3nt: TGTGCCAGCAGACAACGACAGGACAGATATGGCTACACCTTC; CDR3aa: CASRQRQDRYGYTF
j_gene: TRBJ2-2; v_gene: TRBV19; abundance: -; d_gene: -; CDR3nt: TGTGCCAGTAGTATAGATGTCAGGGCGAACACCGGGGAGCTGTTTTTT; CDR3aa: CASSIDVRANTGELFF
j_gene: TRBJ2-7; v_gene: TRBV5-4; abundance: -; d_gene: TRBD2; CDR3nt: TGTGCCAGCAGCTTGGGACTAGCGGGAGGGCGGCCTAACGAGCAGTACTTC; CDR3aa: CASSLGLAGGRPNEQYF
j_gene: TRBJ1-1; v_gene: TRBV6-5; abundance: once; d_gene: TRBD1; CDR3nt: TGTGCCAGCAGTAACCCGGGACAGATGAGGACTGAAGCTTTCTTT; CDR3aa: CASSNPGQMRTEAFF
j_gene: TRBJ1-1; v_gene: TRBV10-1; abundance: -; d_gene: -; CDR3nt: TGCGCCAGCAGTGCGGGGGGACGGACTGAAGCTTTCTTT; CDR3aa: CASSAGGRTEAFF
j_gene: TRBJ1-5; v_gene: TRBV10-2; abundance: -; d_gene: -; CDR3nt: TGCGCCAGCAGTGAGTCGGGCATTAGCAATCAGCCCCAGCATTTT; CDR3aa: CASSESGISNQPQHF
j_gene: TRBJ2-7; v_gene: TRBV7-9; abundance: -; d_gene: -; CDR3nt: TGTGCCAGCAGCCGGATCGGGTCTTCGGACTACGAGCAGTACTTC; CDR3aa: CASSRIGSSDYEQYF